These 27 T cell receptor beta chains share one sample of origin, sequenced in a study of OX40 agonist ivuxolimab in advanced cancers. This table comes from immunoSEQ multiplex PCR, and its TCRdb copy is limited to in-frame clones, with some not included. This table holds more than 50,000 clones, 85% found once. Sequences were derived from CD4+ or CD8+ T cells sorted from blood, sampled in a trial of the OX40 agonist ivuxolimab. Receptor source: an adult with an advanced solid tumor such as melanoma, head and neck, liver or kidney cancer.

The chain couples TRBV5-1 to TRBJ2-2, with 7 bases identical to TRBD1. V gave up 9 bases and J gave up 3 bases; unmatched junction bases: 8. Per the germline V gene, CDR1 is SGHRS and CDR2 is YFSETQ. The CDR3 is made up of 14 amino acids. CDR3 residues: CATRRGRDTGELFF. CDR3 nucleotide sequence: TGCGCCACCAGAAGGGGGCGCGACACCGGGGAGCTGTTTTTT.

This CDR3 is CASSYSTRGFADTQYF. The DNA for the CDR3 is TGTGCCAGCAGTTACTCGACCAGGGGGTTCGCAGATACGCAGTATTTT. The chain links TRBV6-5 to TRBJ2-3, with TRBD1 identical over 7 bases. J was trimmed by 4 bases and V by 0 bases; bases with no gene match: 7. The germline V gene encodes CDR1 MNHEY and CDR2 SVGAGI. This CDR3 has 16 residues.

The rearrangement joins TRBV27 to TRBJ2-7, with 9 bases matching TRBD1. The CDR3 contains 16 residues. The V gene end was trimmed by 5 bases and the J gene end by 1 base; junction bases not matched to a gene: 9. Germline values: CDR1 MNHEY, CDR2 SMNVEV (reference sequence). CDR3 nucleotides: TGTGCCAGCAGTAGAACAGGGGGCCTCCCTTCCTACGAGCAGTACTTC. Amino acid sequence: CASSRTGGLPSYEQYF.

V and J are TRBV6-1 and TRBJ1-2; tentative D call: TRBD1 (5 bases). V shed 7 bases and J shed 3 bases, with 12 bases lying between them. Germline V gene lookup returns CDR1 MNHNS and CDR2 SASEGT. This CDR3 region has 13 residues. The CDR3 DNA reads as TGTGCCAGCATGGGGGAGATTCACTATGGCTACACCTTC. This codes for CASMGEIHYGYTF.

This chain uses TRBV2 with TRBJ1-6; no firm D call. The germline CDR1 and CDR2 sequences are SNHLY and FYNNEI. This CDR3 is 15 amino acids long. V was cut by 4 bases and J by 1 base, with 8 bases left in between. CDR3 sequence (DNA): TGTGCCAGCAGTGTGGAGGTATCCTATAATTCACCCCTCCACTTT. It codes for CASSVEVSYNSPLHF. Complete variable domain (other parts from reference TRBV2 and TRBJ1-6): EPEVTQTPSHQVTQMGQEVILRCVPISNHLYFYWYRQILGQKVEFLVSFYNNEISEKSEIFDDQFSVERPDGSNFTLKIRSTKLEDSAMYFCASSVEVSYNSPLHFGNGTRLTVT.

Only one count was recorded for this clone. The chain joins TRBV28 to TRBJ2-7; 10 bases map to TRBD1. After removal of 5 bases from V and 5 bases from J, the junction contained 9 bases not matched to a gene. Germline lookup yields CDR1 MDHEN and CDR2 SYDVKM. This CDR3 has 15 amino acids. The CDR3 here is CASSLSGQGNNEQYF. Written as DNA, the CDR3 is TGTGCCAGCAGTCTATCGGGACAGGGGAATAACGAGCAGTACTTC.

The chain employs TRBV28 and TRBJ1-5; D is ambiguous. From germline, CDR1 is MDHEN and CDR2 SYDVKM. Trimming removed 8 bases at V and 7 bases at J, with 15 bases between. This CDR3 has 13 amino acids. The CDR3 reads CASRPGVQQPQHF. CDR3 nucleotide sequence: TGTGCCAGCCGACCTGGGGTTCAACAGCCCCAGCATTTT.

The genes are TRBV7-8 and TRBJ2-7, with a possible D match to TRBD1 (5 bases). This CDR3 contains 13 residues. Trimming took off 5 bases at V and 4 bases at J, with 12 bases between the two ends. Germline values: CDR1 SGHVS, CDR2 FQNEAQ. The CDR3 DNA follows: TGTGCCAGCAGCCCAATCGACAGTTACGAGCAGTACTTC. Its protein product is CASSPIDSYEQYF.

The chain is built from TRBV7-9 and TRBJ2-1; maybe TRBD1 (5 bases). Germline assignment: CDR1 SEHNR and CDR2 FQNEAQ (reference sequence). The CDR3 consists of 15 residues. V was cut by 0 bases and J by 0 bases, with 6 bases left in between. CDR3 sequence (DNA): TGTGCCAGCAGCTTAGCGGGGCGCTCCTACAATGAGCAGTTCTTC. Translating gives CASSLAGRSYNEQFF. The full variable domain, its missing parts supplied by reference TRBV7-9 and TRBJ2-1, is DTGVSQNPRHKITKRGQNVTFRCDPISEHNRLYWYRQTLGQGPEFLTYFQNEAQLEKSRLLSDRFSAERPKGSFSTLEIQRTEQGDSAMYLCASSLAGRSYNEQFFGPGTRLTVL.

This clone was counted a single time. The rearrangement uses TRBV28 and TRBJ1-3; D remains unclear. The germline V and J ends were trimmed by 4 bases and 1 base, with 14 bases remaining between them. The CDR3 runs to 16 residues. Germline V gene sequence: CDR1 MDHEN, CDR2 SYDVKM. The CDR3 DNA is TGTGCCAGCAGTTCCCCGGGCGAGCTATCTGGAAACACCATATATTTT. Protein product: CASSSPGELSGNTIYF. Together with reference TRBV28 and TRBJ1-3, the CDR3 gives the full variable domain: DVKVTQSSRYLVKRTGEKVFLECVQDMDHENMFWYRQDPGLGLRLIYFSYDVKMKEKGDIPEGYSVSREKKERFSLILESASTNQTSMYLCASSSPGELSGNTIYFGEGSWLTVV.

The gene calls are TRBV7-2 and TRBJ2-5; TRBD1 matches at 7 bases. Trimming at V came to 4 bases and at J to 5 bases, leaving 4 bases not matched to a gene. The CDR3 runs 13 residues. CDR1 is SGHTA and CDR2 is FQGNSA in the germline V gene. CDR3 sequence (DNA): TGTGCCAGCAGCTCATACAGGGGTGAGACCCAGTACTTC. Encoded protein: CASSSYRGETQYF.

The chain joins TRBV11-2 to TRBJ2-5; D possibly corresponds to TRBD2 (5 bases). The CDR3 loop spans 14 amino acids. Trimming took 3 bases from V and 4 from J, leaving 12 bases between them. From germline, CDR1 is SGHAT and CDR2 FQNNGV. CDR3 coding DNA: TGTGCCAGCAGCTTTAGCGACTTCGGAGAGACCCAGTACTTC. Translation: CASSFSDFGETQYF.

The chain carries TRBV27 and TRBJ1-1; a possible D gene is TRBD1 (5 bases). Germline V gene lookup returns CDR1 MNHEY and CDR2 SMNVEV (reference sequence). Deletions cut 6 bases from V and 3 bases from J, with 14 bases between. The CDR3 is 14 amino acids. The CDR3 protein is CASRDPGWHTEAFF. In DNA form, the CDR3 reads TGTGCCAGCAGAGACCCAGGGTGGCACACTGAAGCTTTCTTT.

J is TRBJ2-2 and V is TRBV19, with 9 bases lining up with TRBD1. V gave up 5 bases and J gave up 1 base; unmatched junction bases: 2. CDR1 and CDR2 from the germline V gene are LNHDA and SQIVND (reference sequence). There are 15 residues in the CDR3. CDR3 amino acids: CASSVGQGNTGELFF. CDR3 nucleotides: TGTGCCAGTAGTGTGGGACAGGGGAACACCGGGGAGCTGTTTTTT.

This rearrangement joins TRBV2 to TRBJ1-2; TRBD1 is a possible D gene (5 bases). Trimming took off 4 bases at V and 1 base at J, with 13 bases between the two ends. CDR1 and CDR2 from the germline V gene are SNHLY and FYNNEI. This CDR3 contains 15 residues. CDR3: CASSGGPSFNYGYTF. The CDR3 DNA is TGTGCCAGCAGTGGGGGCCCTTCTTTTAACTATGGCTACACCTTC.

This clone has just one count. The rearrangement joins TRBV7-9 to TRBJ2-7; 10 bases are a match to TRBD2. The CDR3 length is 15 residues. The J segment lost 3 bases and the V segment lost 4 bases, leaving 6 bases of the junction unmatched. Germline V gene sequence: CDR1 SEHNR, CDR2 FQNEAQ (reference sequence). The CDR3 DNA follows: TGTGCCAGCAGCTCCACTAGCGGGGATGACTACGAGCAGTACTTC. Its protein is CASSSTSGDDYEQYF.

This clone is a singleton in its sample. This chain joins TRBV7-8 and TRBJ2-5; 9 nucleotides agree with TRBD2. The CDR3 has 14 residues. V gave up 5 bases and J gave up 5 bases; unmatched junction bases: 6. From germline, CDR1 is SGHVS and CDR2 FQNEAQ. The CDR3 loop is CASSPAGGWETQYF. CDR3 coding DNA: TGTGCCAGCAGCCCAGCGGGGGGCTGGGAGACCCAGTACTTC.

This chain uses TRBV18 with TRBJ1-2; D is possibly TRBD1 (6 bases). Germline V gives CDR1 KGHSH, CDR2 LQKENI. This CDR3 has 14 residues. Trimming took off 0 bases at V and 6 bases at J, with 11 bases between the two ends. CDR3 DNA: TGTGCCAGCTCACCACCGGGGGGGGCCGATGGCTACACCTTC. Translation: CASSPPGGADGYTF.

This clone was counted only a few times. In DNA, the CDR3 is TGTGCCAGCAGCTTAGATGGGCACCCATTCAATCAGCCCCAGCATTTT. This codes for CASSLDGHPFNQPQHF. V and J are TRBV7-8 and TRBJ1-5; D uncertain. Germline CDR1 and CDR2: SGHVS and FQNEAQ. The CDR3 is 16 residues long. Trimming stripped 1 base from V and 3 bases from J, with 13 bases between. The full variable domain, rest sourced from reference TRBV7-8 and TRBJ1-5, is GAGVSQSPRYKVAKRGQDVALRCDPISGHVSLFWYQQALGQGPEFLTYFQNEAQLDKSGLPSDRFFAERPEGSVSTLKIQRTQQEDSAVYLCASSLDGHPFNQPQHFGDGTRLSIL.

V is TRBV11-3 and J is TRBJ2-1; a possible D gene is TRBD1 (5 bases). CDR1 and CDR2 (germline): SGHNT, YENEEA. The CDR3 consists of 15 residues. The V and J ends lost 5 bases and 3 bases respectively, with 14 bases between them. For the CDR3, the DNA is TGTGCCAGCAGCCCAGATGACAGCCTCTACAATGAGCAGTTCTTC. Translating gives CASSPDDSLYNEQFF.

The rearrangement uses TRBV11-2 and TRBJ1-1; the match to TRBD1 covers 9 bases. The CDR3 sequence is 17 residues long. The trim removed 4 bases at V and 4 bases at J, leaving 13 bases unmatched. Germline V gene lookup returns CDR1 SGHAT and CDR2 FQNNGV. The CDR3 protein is CASSSTGTGRKGTEAFF. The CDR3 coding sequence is TGTGCCAGCAGCTCAACCGGGACAGGGAGAAAGGGCACTGAAGCTTTCTTT. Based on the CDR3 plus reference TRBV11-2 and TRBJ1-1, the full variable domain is EAGVAQSPRYKIIEKRQSVAFWCNPISGHATLYWYQQILGQGPKLLIQFQNNGVVDDSQLPKDRFSAERLKGVDSTLKIQPAKLEDSAVYLCASSSTGTGRKGTEAFFGQGTRLTVV.

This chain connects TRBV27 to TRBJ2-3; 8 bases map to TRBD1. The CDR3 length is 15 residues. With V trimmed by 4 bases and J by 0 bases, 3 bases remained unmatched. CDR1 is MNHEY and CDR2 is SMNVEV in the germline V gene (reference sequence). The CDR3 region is CASSWDRLSTDTQYF. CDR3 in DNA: TGTGCCAGCAGTTGGGACAGGCTTAGCACAGATACGCAGTATTTT.

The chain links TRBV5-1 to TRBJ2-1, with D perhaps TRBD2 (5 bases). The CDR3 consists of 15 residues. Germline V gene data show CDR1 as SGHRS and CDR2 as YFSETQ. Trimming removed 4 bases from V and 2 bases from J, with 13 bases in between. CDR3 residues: CASSTTSSPYNEQFF. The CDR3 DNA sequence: TGCGCCAGCAGCACCACTAGTTCCCCCTACAATGAGCAGTTCTTC.

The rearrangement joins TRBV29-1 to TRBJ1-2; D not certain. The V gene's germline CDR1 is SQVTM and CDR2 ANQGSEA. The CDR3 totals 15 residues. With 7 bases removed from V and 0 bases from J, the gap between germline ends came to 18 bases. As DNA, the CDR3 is TGCAGCGCCGCCTGGTTTGAGCTTGCTAACTATGGCTACACCTTC. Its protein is CSAAWFELANYGYTF. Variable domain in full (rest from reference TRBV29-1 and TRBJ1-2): SAVISQKPSRDICQRGTSLTIQCQVDSQVTMMFWYRQQPGQSLTLIATANQGSEATYESGFVIDKFPISRPNLTFSTLTVSNMSPEDSSIYLCSAAWFELANYGYTFGSGTRLTVV.

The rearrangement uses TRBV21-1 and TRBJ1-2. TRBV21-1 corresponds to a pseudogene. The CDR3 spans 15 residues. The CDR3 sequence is CASSKSSGKRYGYTF. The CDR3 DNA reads TGTGCCAGCAGCAAAAGTTCGGGGAAGCGGTATGGCTACACCTTC.

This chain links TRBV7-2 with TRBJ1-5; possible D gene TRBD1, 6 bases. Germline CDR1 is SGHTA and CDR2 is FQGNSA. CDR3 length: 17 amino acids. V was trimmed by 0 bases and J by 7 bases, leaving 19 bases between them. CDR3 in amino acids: CASSLASGAGSGQPQHF. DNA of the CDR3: TGTGCCAGCAGCTTAGCCTCGGGGGCGGGAAGTGGACAGCCCCAGCATTTT.

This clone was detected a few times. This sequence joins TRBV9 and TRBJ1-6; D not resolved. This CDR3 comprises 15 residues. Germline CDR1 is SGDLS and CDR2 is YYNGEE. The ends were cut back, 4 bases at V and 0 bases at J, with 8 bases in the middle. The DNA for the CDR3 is TGTGCCAGCAGCTTACATAGCTCCTATAATTCACCCCTCCACTTT. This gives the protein CASSLHSSYNSPLHF.